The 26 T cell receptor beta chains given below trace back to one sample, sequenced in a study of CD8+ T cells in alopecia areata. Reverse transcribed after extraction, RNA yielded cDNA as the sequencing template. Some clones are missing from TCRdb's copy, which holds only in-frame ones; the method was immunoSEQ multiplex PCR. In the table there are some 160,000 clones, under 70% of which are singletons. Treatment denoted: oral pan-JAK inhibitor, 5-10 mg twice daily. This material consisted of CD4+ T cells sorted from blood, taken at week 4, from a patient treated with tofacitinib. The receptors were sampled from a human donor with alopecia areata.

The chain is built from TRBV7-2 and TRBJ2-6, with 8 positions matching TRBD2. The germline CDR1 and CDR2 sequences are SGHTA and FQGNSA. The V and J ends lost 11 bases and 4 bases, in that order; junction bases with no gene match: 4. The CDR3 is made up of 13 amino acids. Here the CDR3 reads CAGGGSGANVLTF. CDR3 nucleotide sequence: TGTGCCGGCGGGGGGTCCGGGGCCAACGTCCTGACTTTC.

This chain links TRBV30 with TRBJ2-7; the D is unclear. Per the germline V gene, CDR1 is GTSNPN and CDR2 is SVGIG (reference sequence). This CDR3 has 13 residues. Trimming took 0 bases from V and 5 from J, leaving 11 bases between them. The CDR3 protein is CAWSVVIGNEQYF. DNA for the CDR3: TGTGCCTGGAGTGTTGTGATTGGGAACGAGCAGTACTTC.

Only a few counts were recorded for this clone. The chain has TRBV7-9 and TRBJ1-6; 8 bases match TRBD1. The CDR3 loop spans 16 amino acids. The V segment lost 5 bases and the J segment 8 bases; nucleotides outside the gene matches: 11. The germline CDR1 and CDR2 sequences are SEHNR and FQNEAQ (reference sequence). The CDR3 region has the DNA TGTGCCAGCAGCGCCTCAGGGGGCTTTACGGATTCACCCCTCCACTTT. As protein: CASSASGGFTDSPLHF.

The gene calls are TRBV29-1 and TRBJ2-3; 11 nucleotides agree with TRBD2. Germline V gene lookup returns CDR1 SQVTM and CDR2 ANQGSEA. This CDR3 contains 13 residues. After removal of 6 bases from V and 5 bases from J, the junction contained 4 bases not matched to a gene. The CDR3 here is CSVTGTSGDTQYF. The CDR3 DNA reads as TGCAGCGTAACCGGGACTAGCGGAGATACGCAGTATTTT.

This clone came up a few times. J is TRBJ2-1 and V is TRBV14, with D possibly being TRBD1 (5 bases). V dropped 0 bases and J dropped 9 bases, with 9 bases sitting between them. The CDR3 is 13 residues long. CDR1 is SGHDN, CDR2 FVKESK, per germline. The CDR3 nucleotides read TGTGCCAGCAGCCAAGAAGGGGTTAGTGAGCAGTTCTTC. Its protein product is CASSQEGVSEQFF.

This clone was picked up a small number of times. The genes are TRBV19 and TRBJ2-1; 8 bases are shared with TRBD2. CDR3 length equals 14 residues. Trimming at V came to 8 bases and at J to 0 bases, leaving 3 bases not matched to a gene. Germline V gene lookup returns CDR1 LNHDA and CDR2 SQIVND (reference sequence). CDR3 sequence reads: CASVAGSSYNEQFF. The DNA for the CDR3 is TGTGCCAGTGTAGCGGGGAGCTCCTACAATGAGCAGTTCTTC.

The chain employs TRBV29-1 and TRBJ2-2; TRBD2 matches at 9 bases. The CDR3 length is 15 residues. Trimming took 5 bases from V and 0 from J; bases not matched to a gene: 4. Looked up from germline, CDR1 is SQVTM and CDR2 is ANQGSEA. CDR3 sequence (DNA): TGCAGCGTTCCTAGCGGGGCCGCGAACACCGGGGAGCTGTTTTTT. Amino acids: CSVPSGAANTGELFF.

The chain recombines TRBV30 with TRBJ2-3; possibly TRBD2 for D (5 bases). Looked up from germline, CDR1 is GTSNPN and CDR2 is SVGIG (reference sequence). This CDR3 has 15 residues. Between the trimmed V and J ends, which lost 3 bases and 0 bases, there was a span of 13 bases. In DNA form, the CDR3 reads TGTGCCTGGAGCGGAGGCTTGGGAAGCACAGATACGCAGTATTTT. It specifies CAWSGGLGSTDTQYF.

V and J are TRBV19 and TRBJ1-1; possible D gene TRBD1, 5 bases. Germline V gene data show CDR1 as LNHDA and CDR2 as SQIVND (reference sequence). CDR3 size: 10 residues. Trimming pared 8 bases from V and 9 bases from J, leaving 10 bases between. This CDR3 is CASGTGQAFF. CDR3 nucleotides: TGTGCCAGTGGGACGGGACAAGCTTTCTTT.

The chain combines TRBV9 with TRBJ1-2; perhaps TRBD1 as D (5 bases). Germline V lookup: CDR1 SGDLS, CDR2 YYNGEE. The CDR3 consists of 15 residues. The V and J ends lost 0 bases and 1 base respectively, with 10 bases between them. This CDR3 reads CASSVGLQVNYGYTF. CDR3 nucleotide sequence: TGTGCCAGCAGCGTAGGCCTACAGGTTAACTATGGCTACACCTTC.

The CDR3 region has the DNA TGCAGCGTTTGCGTGGTAATCCCGAACACCATATATTTT. Residues: CSVCVVIPNTIYF. The chain recombines TRBV29-1 with TRBJ1-3; D uncertain. The CDR3 covers 13 residues. V gave up 5 bases and J gave up 7 bases, with 15 bases separating them. Germline V CDR1 and CDR2: SQVTM, ANQGSEA.

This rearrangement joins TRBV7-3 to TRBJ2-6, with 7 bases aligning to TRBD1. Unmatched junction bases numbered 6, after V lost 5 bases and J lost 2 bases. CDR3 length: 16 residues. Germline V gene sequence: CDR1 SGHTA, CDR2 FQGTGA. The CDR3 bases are TGTGCCAGCAGCCACCGGCAGGGGGCTGGGGCCAACGTCCTGACTTTC. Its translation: CASSHRQGAGANVLTF.

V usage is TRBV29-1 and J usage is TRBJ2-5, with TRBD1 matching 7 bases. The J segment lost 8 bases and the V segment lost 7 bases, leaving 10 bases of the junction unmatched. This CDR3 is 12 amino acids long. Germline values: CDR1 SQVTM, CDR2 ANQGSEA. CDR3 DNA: TGCAGCGCCAGGGACAGCGATACTACCCAGTACTTC. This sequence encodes CSARDSDTTQYF.

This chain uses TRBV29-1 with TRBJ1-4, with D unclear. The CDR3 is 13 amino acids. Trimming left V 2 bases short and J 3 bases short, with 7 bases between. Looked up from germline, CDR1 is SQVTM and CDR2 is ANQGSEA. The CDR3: CSVETAPNEKLFF. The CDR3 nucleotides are TGCAGCGTTGAAACTGCTCCTAATGAAAAACTGTTTTTT.

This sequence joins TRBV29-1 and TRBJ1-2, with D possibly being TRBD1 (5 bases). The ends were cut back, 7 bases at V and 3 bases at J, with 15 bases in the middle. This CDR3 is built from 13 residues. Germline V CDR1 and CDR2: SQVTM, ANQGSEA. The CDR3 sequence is CSALTGTDYGYTF. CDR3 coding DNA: TGCAGCGCCCTAACCGGGACGGACTATGGCTACACCTTC.

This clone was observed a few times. Here the CDR3 reads CASSVGGTVNYGYTF. CDR3 sequence (DNA): TGTGCCAGCAGCGTAGGGGGGACAGTTAACTATGGCTACACCTTC. The chain uses TRBV9 and TRBJ1-2; 7 bases are shared with TRBD1. Trimming removed 0 bases from V and 1 base from J; junction bases left unmatched: 3. The length of the CDR3 is 15 residues. Germline values: CDR1 SGDLS, CDR2 YYNGEE.

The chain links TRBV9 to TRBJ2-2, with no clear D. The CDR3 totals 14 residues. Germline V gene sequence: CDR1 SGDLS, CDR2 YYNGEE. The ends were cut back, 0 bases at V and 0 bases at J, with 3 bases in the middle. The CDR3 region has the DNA TGTGCCAGCAGCGTAGGGGCGAACACCGGGGAGCTGTTTTTT. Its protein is CASSVGANTGELFF.

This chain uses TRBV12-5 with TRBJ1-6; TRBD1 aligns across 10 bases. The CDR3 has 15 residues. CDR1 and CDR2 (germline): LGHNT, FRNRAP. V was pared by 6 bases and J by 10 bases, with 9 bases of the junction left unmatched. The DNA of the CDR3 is TGTGCTAGTGGCCGGACAGGGGGTTCCGGATCACCCCTCCACTTT. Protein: CASGRTGGSGSPLHF.

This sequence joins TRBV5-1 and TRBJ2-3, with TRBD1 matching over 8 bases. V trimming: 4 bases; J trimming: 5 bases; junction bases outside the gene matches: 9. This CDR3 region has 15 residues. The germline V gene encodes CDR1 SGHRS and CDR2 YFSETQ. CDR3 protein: CASSPPGTGGDTQYF. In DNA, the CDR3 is TGCGCCAGCAGCCCTCCCGGGACAGGCGGAGATACGCAGTATTTT.

CDR3 amino acids: CSVSGQAANYGYTF. The CDR3 DNA sequence: TGCAGCGTTTCTGGACAGGCCGCTAACTATGGCTACACCTTC. The J gene is TRBJ1-2, the V gene TRBV29-1, with 7 bases that match TRBD1. Losses at the gene ends were 5 bases for V and 0 bases for J; bases not matched to a gene: 6. Germline V gives CDR1 SQVTM, CDR2 ANQGSEA. The CDR3 covers 14 residues. The full variable domain, in which reference TRBV29-1 and TRBJ1-2 provide the parts outside the CDR3, is SAVISQKPSRDICQRGTSLTIQCQVDSQVTMMFWYRQQPGQSLTLIATANQGSEATYESGFVIDKFPISRPNLTFSTLTVSNMSPEDSSIYLCSVSGQAANYGYTFGSGTRLTVV.

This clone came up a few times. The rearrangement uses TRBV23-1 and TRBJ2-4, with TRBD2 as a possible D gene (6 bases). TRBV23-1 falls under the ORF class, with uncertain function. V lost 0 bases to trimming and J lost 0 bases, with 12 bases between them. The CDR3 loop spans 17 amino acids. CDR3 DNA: TGCGCCAGCAGTCAATCGTCGGGACTGTTAGCCAAAAACATTCAGTACTTC. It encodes CASSQSSGLLAKNIQYF.

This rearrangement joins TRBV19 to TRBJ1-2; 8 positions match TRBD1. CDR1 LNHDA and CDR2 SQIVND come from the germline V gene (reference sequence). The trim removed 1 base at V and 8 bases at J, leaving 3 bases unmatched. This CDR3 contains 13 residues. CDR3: CASSIADRGGYTF. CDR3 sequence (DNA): TGTGCCAGTAGTATAGCAGACAGGGGCGGCTACACCTTC.

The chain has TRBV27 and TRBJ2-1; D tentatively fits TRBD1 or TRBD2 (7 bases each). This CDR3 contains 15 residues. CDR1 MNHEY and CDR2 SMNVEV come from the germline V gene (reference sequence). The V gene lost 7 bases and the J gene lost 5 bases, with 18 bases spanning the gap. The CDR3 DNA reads TGTGCCAGCATGTCTCAGGGGGGGAGTAACAATGAGCAGTTCTTC. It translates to CASMSQGGSNNEQFF.

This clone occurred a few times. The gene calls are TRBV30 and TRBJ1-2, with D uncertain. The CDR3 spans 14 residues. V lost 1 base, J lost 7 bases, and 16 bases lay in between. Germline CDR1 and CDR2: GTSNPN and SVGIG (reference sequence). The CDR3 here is CAWSEAVKIGGYTF. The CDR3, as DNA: TGTGCCTGGAGTGAGGCAGTCAAGATAGGTGGCTACACCTTC.

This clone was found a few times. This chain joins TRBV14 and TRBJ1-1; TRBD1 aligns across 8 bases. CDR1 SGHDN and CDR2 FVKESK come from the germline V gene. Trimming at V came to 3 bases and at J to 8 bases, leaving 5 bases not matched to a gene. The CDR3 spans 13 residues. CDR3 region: CASSHYGQGEAFF. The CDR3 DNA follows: TGTGCCAGCAGCCATTATGGACAGGGAGAAGCTTTCTTT.

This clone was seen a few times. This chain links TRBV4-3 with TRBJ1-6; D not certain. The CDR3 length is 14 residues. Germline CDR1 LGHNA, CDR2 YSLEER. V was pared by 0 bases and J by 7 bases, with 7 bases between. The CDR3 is CASSQEAKNSPLHF. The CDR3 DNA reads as TGCGCCAGCAGCCAAGAGGCCAAAAATTCACCCCTCCACTTT.